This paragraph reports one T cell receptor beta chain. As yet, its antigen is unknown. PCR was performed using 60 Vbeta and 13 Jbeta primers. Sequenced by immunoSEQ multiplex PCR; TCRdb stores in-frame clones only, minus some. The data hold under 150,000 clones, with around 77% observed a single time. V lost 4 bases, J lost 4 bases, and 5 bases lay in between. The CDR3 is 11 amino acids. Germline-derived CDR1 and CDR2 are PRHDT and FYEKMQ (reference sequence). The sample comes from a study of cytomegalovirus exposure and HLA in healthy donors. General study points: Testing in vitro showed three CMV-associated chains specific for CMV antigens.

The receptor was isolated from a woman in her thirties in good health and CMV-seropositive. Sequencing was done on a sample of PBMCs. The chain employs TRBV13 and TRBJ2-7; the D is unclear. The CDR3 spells CASSSLYEQYF. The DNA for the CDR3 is TGTGCCAGCAGCTCCCTGTACGAGCAGTACTTC.